One and the same sample provided the 11 T cell receptor beta chains below, sequenced in a study of blood T cell repertoires in COVID-19. Assay used: immunoSEQ multiplex PCR; TCRdb lists only in-frame clones, some missing. This sample has around 330,000 clones, with over 80% found just once. Sequencing used PBMCs or T cells enriched from blood (not recorded which). The source is a woman aged 18 to 35 who had recovered from COVID-19.

This clone was seen a handful of times. This chain connects TRBV6-2 or TRBV6-3 to TRBJ2-7, with TRBD1 matching over 10 bases. Looked up from germline, CDR1 is MNHEY and CDR2 is SVGEGT. The CDR3 sequence is 17 residues long. Trimming cost V 6 bases and J 7 bases; bases outside gene matches: 18. For the CDR3, the DNA is TGTGCCAGCAGCACCGAACAAACCGGGACAGGGGTGTTGGAGCAGTACTTC. This encodes CASSTEQTGTGVLEQYF.

V is TRBV7-6 and J is TRBJ2-1; a possible D gene is TRBD2 (6 bases). This CDR3 contains 17 residues. Germline CDR1 is SGHVS and CDR2 is FNYEAQ. Trimming stripped 6 bases from V and 4 bases from J, with 22 bases between. The CDR3 DNA reads TGTGCCAGCAGTCATCACCCGGAGGGCGGGGTATACAATGAGCAGTTCTTC. Amino acid sequence: CASSHHPEGGVYNEQFF.

The chain couples TRBV18 to TRBJ1-6, with 7 bases lining up with TRBD1. V shed 4 bases and J 7 bases; nucleotides not matched to a gene: 7. Germline V gene lookup returns CDR1 KGHSH and CDR2 LQKENI. The CDR3 length is 15 residues. CDR3 amino acids: CASSRDRVSNSPLHF. CDR3 DNA: TGTGCCAGCTCACGTGACAGGGTCTCGAATTCACCCCTCCACTTT.

The chain employs TRBV3-1 (or the pseudogene TRBV3-2) and TRBJ1-1, with D unclear. Germline loops: CDR1 LGHDT, CDR2 YNNKEL (reference sequence). The CDR3 spans 15 residues. V lost 4 bases and J lost 3, with 15 bases in between. The CDR3 here is CASSPGRRSHTEAFF. CDR3 in DNA: TGTGCCAGCAGCCCAGGTCGACGGTCCCACACTGAAGCTTTCTTT.

The chain links TRBV28 to TRBJ1-5; a possible D gene is TRBD1 (6 bases). CDR3 length: 16 amino acids. The germline V and J ends were trimmed by 6 bases and 2 bases, with 17 bases remaining between them. Germline CDR1 and CDR2: MDHEN and SYDVKM. As DNA, the CDR3 is TGTGCCAGCAGGGGAACAGGGATCAGTGGCAATCAGCCCCAGCATTTT. Its translation: CASRGTGISGNQPQHF. The complete variable domain, with remaining parts taken from reference TRBV28 and TRBJ1-5, reads DVKVTQSSRYLVKRTGEKVFLECVQDMDHENMFWYRQDPGLGLRLIYFSYDVKMKEKGDIPEGYSVSREKKERFSLILESASTNQTSMYLCASRGTGISGNQPQHFGDGTRLSIL.

The V call is TRBV7-9, the J call TRBJ1-1; D uncertain. The V and J ends lost 3 bases and 4 bases respectively, with 9 bases between them. This CDR3 comprises 13 residues. CDR1 and CDR2 (germline): SEHNR, FQNEAQ (reference sequence). The CDR3: CASSLREGTEAFF. The CDR3 region has the DNA TGTGCCAGCAGCTTGAGGGAGGGCACTGAAGCTTTCTTT.

The J gene is TRBJ2-7, the V gene TRBV7-9; 8 nucleotides line up with TRBD2. V was clipped by 5 bases and J by 6 bases; unmatched bases: 18. The germline CDR1 and CDR2 sequences are SEHNR and FQNEAQ (reference sequence). There are 17 residues in the CDR3. CDR3 nucleotide sequence: TGTGCCAGCAGCCCCCGAATAGCGGGATCGGCCTTGGCCGAGCAGTACTTC. Its translation is CASSPRIAGSALAEQYF.

The CDR3 nucleotides are TGTGCCAGCAGTTACACGGGACAGAACTATGGCTACACCTTC. It yields the protein CASSYTGQNYGYTF. The V gene is TRBV6-2 or TRBV6-3, the J gene TRBJ1-2; 7 nucleotides match TRBD1. This CDR3 is built from 14 residues. J lost 2 bases, V lost 2 bases, and 2 bases had no gene match. Germline CDR1 MNHEY, CDR2 SVGEGT.

CDR3 residues: CSVVPGAGGHYEQYF. The CDR3 nucleotides are TGCAGCGTAGTCCCTGGAGCGGGGGGCCACTACGAGCAGTACTTC. The chain carries TRBV29-1 and TRBJ2-7; 9 nucleotides line up with TRBD2. CDR3 length equals 15 residues. J was trimmed by 3 bases and V by 6 bases; bases with no gene match: 12. From germline, CDR1 is SQVTM and CDR2 ANQGSEA.

The chain joins TRBV28 to TRBJ1-4, with a tentative D call TRBD1 (6 bases). Germline V gene lookup returns CDR1 MDHEN and CDR2 SYDVKM. V was clipped by 3 bases and J by 6 bases, with 11 bases between them. There are 14 residues in the CDR3. CDR3 sequence reads: CASSFQGRYEKLFF. The DNA of the CDR3 is TGTGCCAGCAGTTTTCAGGGGCGGTATGAAAAACTGTTTTTT.

The chain joins TRBV7-2 to TRBJ1-1; 7 nucleotides agree with TRBD1. Germline assignment: CDR1 SGHTA and CDR2 FQGNSA. Trimming cost V 5 bases and J 0 bases; bases outside gene matches: 6. CDR3 length equals 15 residues. CDR3 residues: CASSPDRVLNTEAFF. CDR3 bases: TGTGCCAGCAGCCCTGACAGGGTTCTGAACACTGAAGCTTTCTTT.